The 8 T cell receptor beta chains below come from one sample, sequenced in a study of beta chain features in type 1 diabetes. Notes on the study in general: People with Type 1 diabetes carried modestly yet significantly shorter TCRB CDR3s in all four CD4+ subsets.

Expressed TCRB transcripts were sequenced because the isolated RNA had all been reverse transcribed beforehand. Produced via immunoSEQ multiplex PCR; TCRdb's table is partial and in-frame only. This sample has about 700,000 clones; around an eighth occur once, and the top ten carry roughly 0.022%. The antigens these receptors bind are not known. Sequencing was performed on naive CD4+ T cells from blood. All receptors come from a man younger than 35 with type 1 diabetes.

This sequence joins TRBV27 and TRBJ2-5; a possible D gene is TRBD1 (5 bases). This CDR3 comprises 14 residues. The V gene lost 6 bases and the J gene lost 2 bases, with 13 bases spanning the gap. Germline CDR1 is MNHEY and CDR2 is SMNVEV (reference sequence). The CDR3 DNA reads as TGTGCCAGCAGACCCTGGGGCAGACAAGAGACCCAGTACTTC. Translated: CASRPWGRQETQYF.

This chain joins TRBV30 and TRBJ1-1, with 7 positions matching TRBD1. V shed 3 bases and J 1 base; nucleotides not matched to a gene: 5. The CDR3 extends over 14 amino acids. The germline V gene encodes CDR1 GTSNPN and CDR2 SVGIG (reference sequence). The CDR3 nucleotides read TGTGCCTGGAGGAGACAGGGAAAGAACACTGAAGCTTTCTTT. Translation: CAWRRQGKNTEAFF.

V usage is TRBV14 and J usage is TRBJ1-6; D unresolved. With 1 base removed from V and 6 bases from J, the gap between germline ends came to 7 bases. In germline, CDR1 is SGHDN, CDR2 FVKESK. The CDR3 is 14 residues long. CDR3 protein: CASSQVEGNSPLHF. In nucleotides, the CDR3 is TGTGCCAGCAGCCAAGTTGAGGGTAATTCACCCCTCCACTTT.

The chain combines TRBV5-4 with TRBJ1-1; D remains ambiguous. This CDR3 comprises 16 residues. The ends were cut back, 0 bases at V and 0 bases at J, with 12 bases in the middle. The germline V gene has CDR1 SGHNT and CDR2 YYREEE (reference sequence). CDR3 DNA sequence: TGTGCCAGCAGCTTGGAGGGCGCAAACATGAACACTGAAGCTTTCTTT. Its protein is CASSLEGANMNTEAFF.

This clone came up a few times. The rearrangement uses TRBV30 and TRBJ2-1, with 12 positions matching TRBD2. V lost 3 bases to trimming and J lost 8 bases; unmatched junction nucleotides: 5. Germline CDR1 GTSNPN, CDR2 SVGIG (reference sequence). This CDR3 is 14 amino acids long. The CDR3 loop reads CAWSLGLAGYEQFF. Here the CDR3 DNA reads TGTGCCTGGAGCCTCGGACTAGCGGGGTATGAGCAGTTCTTC.

The rearrangement joins TRBV6-5 to TRBJ2-7; 8 bases agree with TRBD1. Per the germline V gene, CDR1 is MNHEY and CDR2 is SVGAGI. With V trimmed by 7 bases and J by 2 bases, 4 bases remained unmatched. The CDR3 is 13 amino acids. DNA for the CDR3: TGTGCCAGCACCGGGACAGGTGCCTACGAGCAGTACTTC. The encoded protein is CASTGTGAYEQYF.

This chain links TRBV7-2 with TRBJ1-6, with D possibly TRBD1 on 5 matching bases. Trimming took off 1 base at V and 9 bases at J, with 13 bases between the two ends. Germline V gene sequence: CDR1 SGHTA, CDR2 FQGNSA. This CDR3 has 15 residues. CDR3 residues: CASSLGLGEASPLHF. As DNA, the CDR3 is TGTGCCAGCAGCTTAGGCTTGGGGGAGGCTTCACCCCTCCACTTT.

The V gene is TRBV5-8, the J gene TRBJ2-5; 10 bases agree with TRBD2. The V gene end was trimmed by 4 bases and the J gene end by 1 base; junction bases not matched to a gene: 10. Germline V CDR1 and CDR2: SGHTS, YDEGEE. The CDR3 covers 17 residues. This CDR3 is CASSVGLAASPQETQYF. The CDR3 DNA follows: TGTGCCAGCAGCGTCGGACTAGCGGCCTCGCCCCAAGAGACCCAGTACTTC.